This TCR beta chain was identified during a study of T cells in Graves' hyperthyroidism and ophthalmopathy. Reasons for excluding patients were uncontrolled infection, other autoimmune disease, pregnancy or lactation. There are 18 residues in the CDR3. Germline V gene data show CDR1 as MNHNS and CDR2 as SASEGT. The ends lost 2 bases at V and 4 bases at J; junction bases unmatched: 14. Amplification of TCR beta CDR3 regions used RNA as the template. A set of HTBI primers served as the primers for a first-round RT-PCR of the TCR CDR3. MiXCR, run by TCRdb on the multiplex PCR reads, gives a single entry per CDR3 protein. The sample lists hundreds of thousands of distinct CDR3 sequences; about 12% were seen once. Remarks on this clonotype: With a much larger clone just one base away, this may be a read error.

The source material was blood. The clonotype comes from a woman aged 18-29 years with Graves' hyperthyroidism. The chain employs TRBV6-1 and TRBJ2-1; TRBD2 aligns across 7 bases. As DNA, the CDR3 is TGTGCCAGCAGTGAATTTTCGGCGGGGGTAGCCAATTACAATGAGCAGTTCTTC. Translation: CASSEFSAGVANYNEQFF.